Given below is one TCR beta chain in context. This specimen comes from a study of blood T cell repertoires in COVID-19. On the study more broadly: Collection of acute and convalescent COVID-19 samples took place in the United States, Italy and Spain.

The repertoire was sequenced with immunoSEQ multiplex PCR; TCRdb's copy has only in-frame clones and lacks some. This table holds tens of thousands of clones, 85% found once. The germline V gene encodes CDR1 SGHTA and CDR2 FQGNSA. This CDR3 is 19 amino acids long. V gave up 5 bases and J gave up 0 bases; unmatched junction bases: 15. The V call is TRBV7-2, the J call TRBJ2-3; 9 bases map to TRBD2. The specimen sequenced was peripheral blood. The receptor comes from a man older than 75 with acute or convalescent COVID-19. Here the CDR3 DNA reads TGTGCCAGCAGCCCTCCACCGGTAGCGGGAGCTTCGAGCACAGATACGCAGTATTTT. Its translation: CASSPPPVAGASSTDTQYF. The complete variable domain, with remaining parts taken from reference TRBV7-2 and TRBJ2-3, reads GAGVSQSPSNKVTEKGKDVELRCDPISGHTALYWYRQSLGQGLEFLIYFQGNSAPDKSGLPSDRFSAERTGGSVSTLTIQRTQQEDSAVYLCASSPPPVAGASSTDTQYFGPGTRLTVL.